This T cell receptor (beta chain) is from a study of long-term antiretroviral therapy in people with HIV. Looked up from germline, CDR1 is SGHDT and CDR2 is YYEEEE. The CDR3 length is 19 residues. V was pared by 2 bases and J by 0 bases, with 22 bases between. A v3.0 immunoSEQ assay was performed at survey level. Some clones are missing from TCRdb's copy, which holds only in-frame ones; the method was immunoSEQ multiplex PCR. The top ten hold over 9% of the sample, which has 25,000 to 35,000 clones, over 90% seen once. On this clone itself: Its antigen is unknown.

Notes on the study in general: Post-ART samples showed increased diversity that remained below transplant donor control levels.

This sample comprised unsorted PBMCs, obtained 6.2 years after starting antiretroviral therapy. This receptor was obtained from a man aged 40-49 years with HIV. The chain employs TRBV5-6 and TRBJ2-3; D not resolved. The CDR3 DNA reads TGTGCCAGCAGCTTTGCGACTTTCCTCCCCCACTCTAGCACAGATACGCAGTATTTT. It encodes CASSFATFLPHSSTDTQYF.